Each of the 22 T cell receptor beta chains below was sequenced from the same sample in a study of blood T cell repertoires in COVID-19. Generated by immunoSEQ multiplex PCR, the TCRdb table keeps only in-frame clones and is missing some. The data contain about 220,000 clones, 84% of them seen just once; the ten biggest clones take up just under 20%. The source material was peripheral blood. The receptors originated from a man aged 25-40 years with active or convalescent COVID-19.

J is TRBJ2-3 and V is TRBV21-1; the table gives TRBD2 as D, unverified against the DNA. TRBV21-1 has pseudogene status. The CDR3 contains 16 residues. The CDR3 region is CASSKVGKALSHTQYF. The CDR3 DNA reads TGTGCCAGCAGCAAAGTCGGGAAAGCGCTTTCCCATACGCAGTATTTT.

This clone was seen a single time. This CDR3 is CASSYRGTRVDEQFF. As DNA, the CDR3 is TGTGCCAGCAGCTACAGAGGGACTAGGGTCGATGAGCAGTTCTTC. The chain employs TRBV5-6 and TRBJ2-1; TRBD2 aligns across 8 bases. The CDR3 totals 15 residues. The germline V gene encodes CDR1 SGHDT and CDR2 YYEEEE. The V gene end was trimmed by 3 bases and the J gene end by 8 bases; junction bases not matched to a gene: 10. Drawing the rest from reference TRBV5-6 and TRBJ2-1, the complete variable domain is DAGVTQSPTHLIKTRGQQVTLRCSPKSGHDTVSWYQQALGQGPQFIFQYYEEEERQRGNFPDRFSGHQFPNYSSELNVNALLLGDSALYLCASSYRGTRVDEQFFGPGTRLTVL.

The chain combines TRBV18 with TRBJ2-7; 8 bases agree with TRBD2. Germline V gene data show CDR1 as KGHSH and CDR2 as LQKENI. CDR3 length: 13 residues. The V gene end was trimmed by 3 bases and the J gene end by 6 bases; junction bases not matched to a gene: 4. CDR3 DNA: TGTGCCAGCTCACCGGATCGGGGGGGCGAGCAGTACTTC. Its protein product is CASSPDRGGEQYF.

The chain couples TRBV29-1 to TRBJ1-1; D possibly corresponds to TRBD1 (5 bases). Between the trimmed V and J ends, which lost 5 bases and 3 bases, there was a span of 13 bases. The germline gives CDR1 SQVTM, CDR2 ANQGSEA. This CDR3 spans 13 amino acids. The CDR3 DNA sequence: TGCAGCGTTCAACGCTGGGACTACACTGAAGCTTTCTTT. Its translation: CSVQRWDYTEAFF.

The chain couples TRBV9 to TRBJ1-2; 11 bases are a match to TRBD1. Germline CDR1 is SGDLS and CDR2 is YYNGEE. The CDR3 loop spans 16 amino acids. Germline trimming cut 0 bases from V and 3 bases from J; bases unmatched to any gene: 4. CDR3 bases: TGTGCCAGCAGCGTAGCAAGGACAGGGGGCGACTATGGCTACACCTTC. Translation: CASSVARTGGDYGYTF.

V gene TRBV18 combines with J gene TRBJ2-7; 11 nucleotides line up with TRBD1. Unmatched junction bases numbered 5, after V lost 3 bases and J lost 4 bases. Looked up from germline, CDR1 is KGHSH and CDR2 is LQKENI. The CDR3 consists of 15 residues. This CDR3 reads CASSPGGQGAYEQYF. CDR3 bases: TGTGCCAGCTCACCGGGCGGACAGGGGGCTTACGAGCAGTACTTC.

The chain uses TRBV5-5 and TRBJ1-1; D unresolved. V lost 4 bases, J lost 1 base, and 11 bases lay in between. Germline-derived CDR1 and CDR2 are SGHKS and YYEKEE (reference sequence). CDR3 length: 14 residues. CDR3 sequence: CASSLPEGNTEAFF. Written as DNA, the CDR3 is TGTGCCAGCAGCCTCCCGGAGGGGAACACTGAAGCTTTCTTT.

The chain combines TRBV18 with TRBJ2-3; D gene uncertain. The CDR3 is made up of 13 amino acids. The germline V gene has CDR1 KGHSH and CDR2 LQKENI. Trimming cost V 2 bases and J 1 base, with 4 bases left between them. CDR3 sequence: CASSPLGTDTQYF. In DNA, the CDR3 is TGTGCCAGCTCACCATTAGGCACAGATACGCAGTATTTT.

This clone was observed a handful of times. The same CDR3 also results from other DNA sequences found in this sample. This chain joins TRBV30 and TRBJ1-5; TRBD1 is a possible D gene (5 bases). The V gene lost 1 base and the J gene lost 1 base, with 5 bases spanning the gap. The CDR3 is 13 residues long. Germline V CDR1 and CDR2: GTSNPN, SVGIG (reference sequence). The chain's CDR3 is CAWSGQSNQPQHF. As DNA, the CDR3 is TGTGCCTGGAGTGGACAGAGCAATCAGCCCCAGCATTTT.

The V call is TRBV10-1, the J call TRBJ2-5, with 10 bases lining up with TRBD2. The CDR3 length is 14 residues. CDR1 WNHNN and CDR2 SYGVQD come from the germline V gene (reference sequence). J lost 5 bases, V lost 4 bases, and 4 bases had no gene match. The CDR3 sequence: CASSGLAGAETQYF. For the CDR3, the DNA is TGCGCCAGCAGTGGTCTAGCGGGAGCGGAGACCCAGTACTTC.

The J gene is TRBJ1-4, the V gene TRBV6-5; D ambiguous. Trimming took 1 base from V and 0 from J, leaving 3 bases between them. The CDR3 is 14 amino acids. Germline V gene data show CDR1 as MNHEY and CDR2 as SVGAGI. For the CDR3, the DNA is TGTGCCAGCAGTTACTTCTCAACTAATGAAAAACTGTTTTTT. Translation gives CASSYFSTNEKLFF.

J is TRBJ1-5 and V is TRBV19, with D unresolved. The CDR3 runs 14 residues. Germline CDR1 reads LNHDA; CDR2 reads SQIVND (reference sequence). V shed 8 bases and J shed 4 bases, with 15 bases lying between them. This CDR3 is CASSEAGGNQPQHF. The CDR3 DNA reads TGTGCCAGTTCCGAGGCCGGAGGTAATCAGCCCCAGCATTTT. Looking up the rest from reference TRBV19 and TRBJ1-5 gives the full variable domain: DGGITQSPKYLFRKEGQNVTLSCEQNLNHDAMYWYRQDPGQGLRLIYYSQIVNDFQKGDIAEGYSVSREKKESFPLTVTSAQKNPTAFYLCASSEAGGNQPQHFGDGTRLSIL.

V gene TRBV18 combines with J gene TRBJ1-1; TRBD1 matches 12 bases. Looked up from germline, CDR1 is KGHSH and CDR2 is LQKENI. The length of the CDR3 is 15 residues. J lost 4 bases, V lost 4 bases, and 4 bases had no gene match. CDR3 in DNA: TGTGCCAGCTCACACGGGACAGGGGGCACCACTGAAGCTTTCTTT. This encodes CASSHGTGGTTEAFF.

Regarding this clone: Other DNA sequences in the sample encode the same CDR3. The chain joins TRBV6-5 to TRBJ1-5; possibly TRBD1 for D (6 bases). The germline gives CDR1 MNHEY, CDR2 SVGAGI. This CDR3 has 14 amino acids. V was trimmed by 7 bases and J by 0 bases, leaving 10 bases between them. The CDR3 DNA sequence: TGTGCCAGCACCCAGGGGTATAGCAATCAGCCCCAGCATTTT. Protein: CASTQGYSNQPQHF.

This chain links TRBV27 with TRBJ2-2; 8 nucleotides agree with TRBD2. The J segment lost 4 bases and the V segment lost 2 bases, leaving 0 bases of the junction unmatched. The V gene's germline CDR1 is MNHEY and CDR2 SMNVEV (reference sequence). This CDR3 has 14 amino acids. For the CDR3, the DNA is TGTGCCAGCAGTTTAGGGACTAGCACCGGGGAGCTGTTTTTT. Translating gives CASSLGTSTGELFF.

The genes are TRBV9 and TRBJ1-3; D call uncertain. The CDR3 is 13 amino acids. V lost 4 bases and J lost 4, with 9 bases in between. CDR1 is SGDLS, CDR2 YYNGEE, per germline. This CDR3 reads CASSPSSGNTIYF. In DNA, the CDR3 is TGTGCCAGCAGCCCTAGCAGCGGAAACACCATATATTTT.

The chain joins TRBV7-9 to TRBJ2-7; tentatively, D is TRBD2 (6 bases). Germline V gives CDR1 SEHNR, CDR2 FQNEAQ (reference sequence). This CDR3 contains 17 residues. The V end was cut by 5 bases, the J end by 2 bases, with 22 bases between. The CDR3: CASSPSVSGIFTYEQYF. The CDR3 DNA reads as TGTGCCAGCAGCCCTAGCGTCAGCGGAATTTTTACCTACGAGCAGTACTTC.

This rearrangement joins TRBV7-2 to TRBJ2-3, with a tentative D call TRBD1 (6 bases). Trimming left V 4 bases short and J 8 bases short, with 16 bases between. In germline, CDR1 is SGHTA, CDR2 FQGNSA. CDR3 length: 14 residues. The CDR3 nucleotides are TGTGCCAGCAGCTCCCCACAGGGATCTGGTACGCAGTATTTT. Amino acid sequence: CASSSPQGSGTQYF.

V and J are TRBV7-2 and TRBJ2-5; D gene uncertain. Trimming cost V 1 base and J 5 bases, with 17 bases left between them. Germline V lookup: CDR1 SGHTA, CDR2 FQGNSA. This CDR3 comprises 16 residues. Written as DNA, the CDR3 is TGTGCCAGCAGCTTAGAACGGAGCATGGGTCGGGAGACCCAGTACTTC. Translated, it gives CASSLERSMGRETQYF.

This clone was seen a single time. The V call is TRBV14, the J call TRBJ1-5; 10 positions match TRBD1. This CDR3 contains 16 residues. CDR1 is SGHDN and CDR2 is FVKESK in the germline V gene. With V trimmed by 1 base and J by 6 bases, 6 bases remained unmatched. The CDR3 coding sequence is TGTGCCAGCAGCCAAGGAGGGACAGGGGTCGGTCAGCCCCAGCATTTT. This encodes CASSQGGTGVGQPQHF.

The chain couples TRBV18 to TRBJ2-3; D remains unclear. The V gene's germline CDR1 is KGHSH and CDR2 LQKENI. V was trimmed by 4 bases and J by 5 bases, leaving 10 bases between them. The CDR3 extends over 13 amino acids. CDR3 sequence (DNA): TGTGCCAGCTCACGGTCCCGCGAAGATACGCAGTATTTT. Translated: CASSRSREDTQYF.

In its sample, this clone was seen a few times. The chain links TRBV5-1 to TRBJ1-2, with D hard to call. CDR1 and CDR2 (germline): SGHRS, YFSETQ. The CDR3 length is 15 residues. Trimming left V 1 base short and J 6 bases short, with 16 bases between. CDR3 protein: CASSLMGVKADGYTF. DNA for the CDR3: TGCGCCAGCAGCTTGATGGGAGTTAAGGCGGATGGCTACACCTTC.